This T cell receptor (beta chain) derives from a study of blood T cell repertoires in COVID-19. Study overall: The analysed material was cDNA or gDNA that came from T cells, B-cell-depleted T cells, or PBMCs.

How the authors handled the data: Estimation of nucleated cell counts relied on the amplification of reference gene primers. The data were produced by immunoSEQ multiplex PCR, yet TCRdb's version contains in-frame clones alone and is incomplete. That table gives V, J and clone size, and the DNA gave D and trimming. The sample gives over 65,000 clones, more than 75% of which show up once; around 12% is in the top ten. Sample: peripheral blood. This receptor was obtained from a human donor in a cohort sampled during active COVID-19.

CDR3 region: CASSQEAREGGYTF. The CDR3 DNA reads TGTGCCAGCAGCCAAGAAGCCAGGGAGGGTGGCTACACCTTC. The J gene is TRBJ1-2, the V gene TRBV3-1 (or the pseudogene TRBV3-2), with TRBD1 as a possible D gene (5 bases). Trimming cost V 0 bases and J 7 bases, with 12 bases left between them. The length of the CDR3 is 14 residues. The germline V gene has CDR1 LGHDT and CDR2 YNNKEL (reference sequence).